The present T cell receptor (beta chain) was sequenced within a study of blood T cell repertoires in COVID-19. Clones were sequenced by immunoSEQ multiplex PCR, and TCRdb holds only the in-frame ones, with some missing. This repertoire shows about 230,000 clones, around four fifths found once; its top ten account for approximately 2.6%. CDR1 and CDR2 (germline): SGHTA, FQGNSA. Deletions cut 1 base from V and 4 bases from J, with 10 bases between. This CDR3 has 14 amino acids. This receptor was identified in a woman aged 65 to 85 with active or convalescent COVID-19. This sequence joins TRBV7-2 and TRBJ1-1, with D uncertain. The sample was peripheral blood. The CDR3 nucleotides are TGTGCCAGCAGCTTAGGTCCGGCGGGCACTGAAGCTTTCTTT. This sequence encodes CASSLGPAGTEAFF.